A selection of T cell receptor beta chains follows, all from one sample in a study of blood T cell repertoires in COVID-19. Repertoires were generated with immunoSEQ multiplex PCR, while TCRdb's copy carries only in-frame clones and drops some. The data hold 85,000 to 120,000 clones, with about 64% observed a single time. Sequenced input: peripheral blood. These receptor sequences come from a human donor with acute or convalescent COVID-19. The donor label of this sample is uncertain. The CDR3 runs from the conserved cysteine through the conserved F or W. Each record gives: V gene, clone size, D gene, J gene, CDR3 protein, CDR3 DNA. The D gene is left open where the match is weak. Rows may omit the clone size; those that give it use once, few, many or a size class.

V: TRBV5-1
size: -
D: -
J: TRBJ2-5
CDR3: CASKVGGLEETQYF
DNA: TGCGCCAGCAAGGTGGGGGGGCTTGAGGAGACCCAGTACTTC

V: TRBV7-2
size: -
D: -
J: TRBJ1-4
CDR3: CASSHPRGNEKLFF
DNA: TGTGCCAGCAGCCATCCGAGGGGGAATGAAAAACTGTTTTTT

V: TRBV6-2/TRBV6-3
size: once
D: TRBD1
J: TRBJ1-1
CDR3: CASSPDRGISTEAFF
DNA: TGTGCCAGCAGTCCGGACAGGGGTATTTCCACTGAAGCTTTCTTT

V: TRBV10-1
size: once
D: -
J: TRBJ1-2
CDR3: CASSIGHDFGYTF
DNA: TGCGCCAGCAGTATCGGACACGACTTTGGCTACACCTTC

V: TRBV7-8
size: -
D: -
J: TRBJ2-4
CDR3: CASSRIPQGPQYF
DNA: TGTGCCAGCAGCCGAATACCACAGGGTCCCCAGTACTTC

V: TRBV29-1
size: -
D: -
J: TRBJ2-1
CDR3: CSVEAAAYNEQFF
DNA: TGCAGCGTTGAGGCGGCAGCCTACAATGAGCAGTTCTTC

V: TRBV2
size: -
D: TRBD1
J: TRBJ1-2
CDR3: CASSAGGNPSYGYTF
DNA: TGTGCCAGCAGTGCAGGGGGGAATCCCAGTTATGGCTACACCTTC

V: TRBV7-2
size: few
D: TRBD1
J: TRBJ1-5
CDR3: CASSLDRGGQPQHF
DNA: TGTGCCAGCAGCTTAGACAGGGGCGGTCAGCCCCAGCATTTT

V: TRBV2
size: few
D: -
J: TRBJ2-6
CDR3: CASTSQSSGANVLTF
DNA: TGTGCCAGCACTTCACAGAGCTCTGGGGCCAACGTCCTGACTTTC

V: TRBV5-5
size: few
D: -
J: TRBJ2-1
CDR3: CASSFTPTGLEEQFF
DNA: TGTGCCAGCAGCTTTACGCCGACAGGTTTAGAGGAGCAGTTCTTC

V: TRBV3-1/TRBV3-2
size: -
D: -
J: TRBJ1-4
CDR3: CARLEGLQGSGNEKLFF
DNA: TGTGCCAGACTGGAGGGTCTTCAGGGTTCCGGGAATGAAAAACTGTTTTTT

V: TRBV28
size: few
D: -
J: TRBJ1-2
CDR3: CASSPHGAGERYGYTF
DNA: TGTGCCAGCAGTCCTCATGGGGCGGGGGAGAGATATGGCTACACCTTC

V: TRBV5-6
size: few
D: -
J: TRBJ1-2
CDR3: CASSSSGRIQYGYTF
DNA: TGTGCCAGCAGCTCCTCCGGGAGGATTCAATATGGCTACACCTTC

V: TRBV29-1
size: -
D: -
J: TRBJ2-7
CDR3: CSVAIETYEQYF
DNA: TGCAGCGTTGCTATTGAAACCTACGAGCAGTACTTC

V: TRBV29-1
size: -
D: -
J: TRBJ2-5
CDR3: CSAGGGPETQYF
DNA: TGCAGCGCCGGAGGGGGCCCGGAGACCCAGTACTTC

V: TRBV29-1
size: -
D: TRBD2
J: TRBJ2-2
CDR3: CSVEGSSGGFTGELFF
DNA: TGCAGCGTTGAAGGGTCTAGCGGGGGCTTCACCGGGGAGCTGTTTTTT

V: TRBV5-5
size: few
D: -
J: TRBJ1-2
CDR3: CASSLGVSYTF
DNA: TGTGCCAGCAGCTTGGGAGTATCCTACACCTTC

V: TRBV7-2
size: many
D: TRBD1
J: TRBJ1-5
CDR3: CASSLFRTGRGQPQHF
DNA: TGTGCCAGCAGCTTATTTCGGACAGGGAGGGGACAGCCCCAGCATTTT

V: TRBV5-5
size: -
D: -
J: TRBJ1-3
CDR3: CASSLVSSGNTIYF
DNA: TGTGCCAGCAGCTTGGTCTCCTCTGGAAACACCATATATTTT

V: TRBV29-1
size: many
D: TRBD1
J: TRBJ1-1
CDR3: CSASDPRGRGNTEAFF
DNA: TGCAGCGCATCGGATCCCAGGGGGCGAGGGAACACTGAAGCTTTCTTT